The 29 T cell receptor beta chains presented below share a single source sample, sequenced in a study of synovial regulatory T cells in juvenile arthritis. These TCRs are of unknown antigen specificity. Findings of the study overall: Compared with other blood Treg cells, inflammation-associated Treg cells had reduced TCR diversity.

Profiling relied on immunoSEQ multiplex PCR, and the TCRdb table lists in-frame clones only, not all of them. The sample has fewer than 1,200 clones. Input material: Treg cells from blood. Subset in this sample: HLA-DR+ inflammation-associated blood Treg cells. These TCRs come from a donor aged 2 to 35 with juvenile idiopathic arthritis.

Measured by frequency, this clone is large. CDR3 amino acids: CASNTRNTGELFF. V and J are TRBV2 and TRBJ2-2. Germline CDR1 is SNHLY and CDR2 is FYNNEI. The CDR3 has 13 amino acids. No DNA sequence is on record.

This clone is classed as medium-sized by frequency. The V gene is TRBV7-3, the J gene TRBJ2-5; TCRdb's assignment of TRBD1 cannot be checked, as there is no DNA. CDR3 length: 14 residues. No DNA is given. Germline V gives CDR1 SGHTA, CDR2 FQGTGA. CDR3: CASSRRAGEETQYF.

This clone is medium-sized (0.01 to 0.1%) by frequency. The rearrangement uses TRBV29-1 and TRBJ1-1. Germline V gene data show CDR1 as SQVTM and CDR2 as ANQGSEA. The length of the CDR3 is 13 residues. No DNA sequence was recorded. Here the CDR3 reads CSVRGVLSTEAFF.

This clone is identified as medium-sized (0.01 to 0.1%) from frequency. Here the CDR3 reads CASTGRGTSSARSYEQYF. V and J are TRBV2 and TRBJ2-7; TCRdb indicates TRBD2, and absent DNA this call remains unverified. The germline CDR1 and CDR2 sequences are SNHLY and FYNNEI. This CDR3 region has 18 residues. DNA for this receptor is not on file.

This clone counts as medium-sized (0.01 to 0.1%) by frequency. V gene TRBV5-6 combines with J gene TRBJ2-5; TCRdb indicates TRBD1, and absent DNA this call remains unverified. Per the germline V gene, CDR1 is SGHDT and CDR2 is YYEEEE. The CDR3 runs 13 residues. The DNA sequence is not available. CDR3 sequence: CASSYKGVETQYF.

This clone is labeled medium-sized based on frequency. The chain has TRBV9 and TRBJ2-7; TCRdb's D call, TRBD2, is unchecked because there is no DNA. The CDR3 extends over 13 amino acids. No DNA is recorded. The germline gives CDR1 SGDLS, CDR2 YYNGEE. Here the CDR3 reads CASSPSGRYEQYF.

This clone is identified as medium-sized from frequency. This chain uses TRBV13 with TRBJ1-2. The CDR3 covers 14 residues. The DNA is not on file. CDR1 is PRHDT, CDR2 FYEKMQ, per germline (reference sequence). Here the CDR3 reads CASSLSGTNYGYTF.

This clone registers medium-sized (0.01 to 0.1%) by frequency. This chain uses TRBV10-3 with TRBJ2-5; TCRdb's D call of TRBD2 is untestable without DNA. CDR3 length equals 14 residues. DNA was not recorded. Per the germline V gene, CDR1 is ENHRY and CDR2 is SYGVKD. The CDR3 reads CAISRAGGQETQYF.

Its frequency marks this clone as large. V and J are TRBV10-3 and TRBJ2-2. CDR1 is ENHRY, CDR2 SYGVKD, per germline. There are 15 residues in the CDR3. There is no recorded DNA. The CDR3 loop is CAISESLKVSGELFF.

This clone shows up as medium-sized by frequency. V gene TRBV9 combines with J gene TRBJ2-1. This CDR3 region has 17 residues. No DNA sequence was recorded. Germline V gene lookup returns CDR1 SGDLS and CDR2 YYNGEE. The CDR3 loop reads CASSSRGGGVGYNEQFF. The variable domain in full, completed from reference TRBV9 and TRBJ2-1, reads DSGVTQTPKHLITATGQRVTLRCSPRSGDLSVYWYQQSLDQGLQFLIQYYNGEERAKGNILERFSAQQFPDLHSELNLSSLELGDSALYFCASSSRGGGVGYNEQFFGPGTRLTVL.

Considering frequency, this clone is medium-sized. This chain links TRBV7-8 with TRBJ1-1; with no DNA, the TCRdb D assignment of TRBD1 cannot be verified. Germline CDR1 is SGHVS and CDR2 is FQNEAQ. The CDR3 consists of 15 residues. DNA is not on record. This chain's CDR3 is CASSFDGQGRAEAFF.

Measured by frequency, this clone is medium-sized. The chain has TRBV7-9 and TRBJ2-5; TCRdb returns TRBD2, unconfirmable since there is no DNA. The CDR3 has 13 amino acids. No DNA accompanies this entry. Germline CDR1 and CDR2: SEHNR and FQNEAQ (reference sequence). The CDR3 protein is CASGGGEQETQYF.

The chain links TRBV7-6 to TRBJ2-1; TCRdb's D call of TRBD2 is untestable without DNA. Germline CDR1 is SGHVS and CDR2 is FNYEAQ. This CDR3 region has 17 residues. No DNA is given. The CDR3 region is CASSWILAGARGNERFF.

Considering frequency, this clone is large (0.1 to 1%). V is TRBV19 and J is TRBJ1-4. This CDR3 has 16 amino acids. No DNA was logged. CDR1 and CDR2 (germline): LNHDA, SQIVND (reference sequence). CDR3 protein: CASSSWQTTTNEKLFF.

The chain uses TRBV2 and TRBJ2-5; TCRdb's D call, TRBD2, is unchecked because there is no DNA. Germline V gene sequence: CDR1 SNHLY, CDR2 FYNNEI. The CDR3 consists of 19 residues. No DNA is listed. CDR3 region: CASSDFLLAGGPLEETQYF.

This clone counts as medium-sized by frequency. The chain uses TRBV18 and TRBJ1-5; TCRdb's D gene call, TRBD1, goes unchecked for lack of DNA. CDR1 KGHSH and CDR2 LQKENI come from the germline V gene. The CDR3 runs to 16 residues. No DNA sequence was recorded. Here the CDR3 reads CASSPGTGPYNQPQHF.

This clone is identified as medium-sized from frequency. The rearrangement joins TRBV5-1 to TRBJ2-3; the D call of TRBD2 rests on TCRdb alone, since no DNA is present to check it. The CDR3 runs to 21 residues. The DNA is not on file. CDR1 SGHRS and CDR2 YFSETQ come from the germline V gene. The CDR3 loop is CASSQDRGRTSGGLRADTQYF. Filled out from reference TRBV5-1 and TRBJ2-3, the complete variable domain reads KAGVTQTPRYLIKTRGQQVTLSCSPISGHRSVSWYQQTPGQGLQFLFEYFSETQRNKGNFPGRFSGRQFSNSRSEMNVSTLELGDSALYLCASSQDRGRTSGGLRADTQYFGPGTRLTVL.

By frequency, this clone registers medium-sized. The chain joins TRBV5-1 to TRBJ2-7. Germline V gene data show CDR1 as SGHRS and CDR2 as YFSETQ. The CDR3 loop spans 13 amino acids. Nucleotide data are not available. This CDR3 reads CASSRDHRDEQYF.

This clone is identified as medium-sized from frequency. This chain joins TRBV5-6 and TRBJ2-7; TCRdb picks TRBD1, but there is no DNA to check that call. The CDR3 has 14 amino acids. No DNA appears here. Looked up from germline, CDR1 is SGHDT and CDR2 is YYEEEE. CDR3 in amino acids: CASSFDDRLGEQYF.

In terms of frequency, this clone is medium-sized (0.01 to 0.1%). The chain combines TRBV6-6 with TRBJ2-3; TCRdb indicates TRBD2, and absent DNA this call remains unverified. This CDR3 has 14 residues. No nucleotide data were recorded. Germline V lookup: CDR1 MNHNY, CDR2 SVGAGI (reference sequence). The CDR3 is CASSARGDTDTQYF.

This clone is classed as medium-sized by frequency. The chain has TRBV18 and TRBJ1-5. This CDR3 region has 13 residues. DNA was not recorded. The germline CDR1 and CDR2 sequences are KGHSH and LQKENI. The CDR3 sequence: CASSERYDQPQHF.

This clone is labeled medium-sized based on frequency. The V call is TRBV7-2, the J call TRBJ2-7; lacking DNA, the TRBD1 call made by TCRdb goes unchecked. CDR3 length equals 15 residues. No DNA is given. Germline CDR1 is SGHTA and CDR2 is FQGNSA. The CDR3 is CASSLPTGHLREQYF.

This clone is deemed medium-sized (0.01 to 0.1%) by its frequency. V is TRBV7-2 and J is TRBJ2-7; the D call of TRBD2 rests on TCRdb alone, since no DNA is present to check it. This CDR3 spans 14 amino acids. The entry carries no DNA sequence. Germline-derived CDR1 and CDR2 are SGHTA and FQGNSA. The CDR3 region is CASSPAGGPYEQYF.

This clone is called medium-sized based on its frequency. This chain's CDR3 is CASSVEQGSYEQYF. This chain uses TRBV9 with TRBJ2-7; the TCRdb call, TRBD1, lacks DNA for checking. Germline V gives CDR1 SGDLS, CDR2 YYNGEE. This CDR3 spans 14 amino acids. DNA is not recorded here.

Judged by frequency, this clone is large. The V gene is TRBV19, the J gene TRBJ1-5; with no DNA, the TCRdb D assignment of TRBD1 cannot be verified. Germline CDR1 is LNHDA and CDR2 is SQIVND (reference sequence). The CDR3 is 14 amino acids. DNA was not recorded. CDR3: CASSSSRGYQPQHF. Based on the CDR3 plus reference TRBV19 and TRBJ1-5, the full variable domain is DGGITQSPKYLFRKEGQNVTLSCEQNLNHDAMYWYRQDPGQGLRLIYYSQIVNDFQKGDIAEGYSVSREKKESFPLTVTSAQKNPTAFYLCASSSSRGYQPQHFGDGTRLSIL.

In terms of frequency, this clone is medium-sized (0.01 to 0.1%). The CDR3 here is CASSAGNEQFF. The V call is TRBV10-2, the J call TRBJ2-1; TCRdb's assignment of TRBD1 cannot be checked, as there is no DNA. This CDR3 has 11 amino acids. Nucleotide data are not available. CDR1 WSHSY and CDR2 SAAADI come from the germline V gene.

This clone is identified as medium-sized from frequency. The chain carries TRBV6-5 and TRBJ1-1. This CDR3 is 14 amino acids long. No DNA was logged. The germline CDR1 and CDR2 sequences are MNHEY and SVGAGI. The CDR3 sequence: CASGSFHLYTEAFF.

This clone is medium-sized by frequency. This chain links TRBV7-2 with TRBJ2-7; with no DNA, the TCRdb D assignment of TRBD2 cannot be verified. The germline gives CDR1 SGHTA, CDR2 FQGNSA. This CDR3 is 15 amino acids long. The protein alone is recorded here. CDR3: CASSYASGGTYEQYF.

Considering frequency, this clone is large (0.1 to 1%). The chain employs TRBV10-1 and TRBJ2-2. The germline V gene encodes CDR1 WNHNN and CDR2 SYGVQD (reference sequence). The length of the CDR3 is 13 residues. The protein alone is recorded here. CDR3 sequence: CASSGTDTGELFF.